Presented here are 9 T cell receptor beta chains from one specimen sequenced in a study of CD8 T cells in ankylosing spondylitis. Each CDR3 protein is one row after TCRdb ran MiXCR on the 5' RACE reads. In the table there are just over 150,000 distinct CDR3 sequences, 15% to 20% of which are singletons. Sequencing used blood, either unsorted or a sorted T cell fraction (not recorded which). The receptors shown here come from a male donor with ankylosing spondylitis or in good health (not recorded which).

This clonotype was picked up many times. The chain has TRBV20-1 and TRBJ1-1; TRBD1 matches at 8 bases. Germline CDR1 is DFQATT and CDR2 is SNEGSKA (reference sequence). The CDR3 totals 16 residues. The V and J ends lost 6 bases and 0 bases, in that order; junction bases with no gene match: 12. The CDR3 reads CSARPPTGAVNTEAFF. Here the CDR3 DNA reads TGCAGTGCCCGACCCCCGACAGGGGCGGTGAACACTGAAGCTTTCTTT.

At least ten counts were recorded for this clonotype. This rearrangement joins TRBV7-8 to TRBJ2-2; 9 bases agree with TRBD1. The ends lost 5 bases at V and 4 bases at J; junction bases unmatched: 8. This CDR3 spans 16 amino acids. In germline, CDR1 is SGHVS, CDR2 FQNEAQ. The CDR3 nucleotides read TGTGCCAGCAGCCGAGAGGGACAGGGAATCACCGGGGAGCTGTTTTTT. Protein sequence: CASSREGQGITGELFF.

CDR3 DNA: TGTGCCAGCAGCTTAGATATAGCGTGGAGCTCCTACGAGCAGTACTTC. Translated, it gives CASSLDIAWSSYEQYF. The chain has TRBV11-2 and TRBJ2-7; tentative D call: TRBD2 (5 bases). The CDR3 totals 16 residues. V lost 0 bases to trimming and J lost 0 bases, with 12 bases between them. From germline, CDR1 is SGHAT and CDR2 FQNNGV. The whole variable domain, filled in from reference TRBV11-2 and TRBJ2-7, reads EAGVAQSPRYKIIEKRQSVAFWCNPISGHATLYWYQQILGQGPKLLIQFQNNGVVDDSQLPKDRFSAERLKGVDSTLKIQPAKLEDSAVYLCASSLDIAWSSYEQYFGPGTRLTVT.

This clonotype turned up a few times. The chain uses TRBV28 and TRBJ2-3; 9 nucleotides match TRBD1. The V gene's germline CDR1 is MDHEN and CDR2 SYDVKM. CDR3 length: 16 amino acids. V was clipped by 5 bases and J by 3 bases; unmatched bases: 9. The CDR3 region is CASSPQGQGYTDTQYF. The CDR3 region has the DNA TGTGCCAGCAGTCCTCAAGGACAGGGGTATACAGATACGCAGTATTTT.

This clonotype was detected a few times. J is TRBJ2-3 and V is TRBV28; 9 bases map to TRBD1. Germline loops: CDR1 MDHEN, CDR2 SYDVKM. CDR3 length: 15 amino acids. Trimming took 6 bases from V and 3 from J; bases not matched to a gene: 7. The CDR3 is CASSVTGGGTDTQYF. In DNA, the CDR3 is TGTGCCAGCAGCGTAACAGGGGGCGGTACAGATACGCAGTATTTT.

V gene TRBV5-1 combines with J gene TRBJ2-1; D not certain. Per germline, CDR1 SGHRS and CDR2 YFSETQ. This CDR3 spans 13 amino acids. V lost 0 bases to trimming and J lost 4 bases, with 5 bases between them. The CDR3 region has the DNA TGCGCCAGCAGCTTGGAACTGTACAATGAGCAGTTCTTC. The encoded protein is CASSLELYNEQFF.

This clonotype was seen ten or more times. The chain uses TRBV5-5 and TRBJ1-6; D is unresolved. Trimming took 2 bases from V and 0 from J, leaving 12 bases between them. Germline loops: CDR1 SGHKS, CDR2 YYEKEE (reference sequence). The CDR3 spans 17 residues. The DNA for the CDR3 is TGTGCCAGCAGCTTCTTCTCTTCGGGCTCCTATAATTCACCCCTCCACTTT. It codes for CASSFFSSGSYNSPLHF.

This clonotype has a count of ten or more. The chain has TRBV7-8 and TRBJ2-2, with a tentative D call TRBD2 (6 bases). Trimming left V 5 bases short and J 6 bases short, with 13 bases between. This CDR3 is 14 amino acids long. Germline V gene lookup returns CDR1 SGHVS and CDR2 FQNEAQ. The CDR3 coding sequence is TGTGCCAGCAGCCAAAAATGGGGGGCCGGGGAGCTGTTTTTT. This translates into CASSQKWGAGELFF.

The table lists this clonotype with many counts. This rearrangement joins TRBV24-1 to TRBJ2-7; TRBD2 matches 7 bases. Trimming cost V 8 bases and J 0 bases; bases outside gene matches: 3. CDR3 length: 13 amino acids. Germline V gene data show CDR1 as KGHDR and CDR2 as SFDVKD. The CDR3 coding sequence is TGTGCCACCATGGGAGGGAGCTCCTACGAGCAGTACTTC. Amino acids: CATMGGSSYEQYF.